This T cell receptor (beta chain) came from a study of blood T cell repertoires in COVID-19. Germline V gives CDR1 KGHDR, CDR2 SFDVKD. Between the trimmed V and J ends, which lost 4 bases and 0 bases, there was a span of 11 bases. The CDR3 is 15 amino acids. In its sample, this clone was seen a few times. Data came from immunoSEQ multiplex PCR; TCRdb stores just in-frame clones and leaves some out. The data show 310,000 or so clones, around 80% seen once. The receptor comes from a woman aged 45-65 years with acute or convalescent COVID-19. Sequencing used peripheral blood. The gene calls are TRBV24-1 and TRBJ1-1, with D possibly TRBD1 on 5 matching bases. CDR3 amino acids: CATSDPGLMNTEAFF. DNA for the CDR3: TGTGCCACCAGTGACCCGGGACTGATGAACACTGAAGCTTTCTTT.